This note documents a single T cell receptor (beta chain) sequence. This sample is part of a study of response to subunit inactivated influenza vaccine. TCRdb re-called the RT-PCR reads through MiXCR, storing one row per CDR3 protein. Among roughly 520,000 distinct CDR3 sequences listed, about 25% were seen once. V lost 3 bases and J lost 3, with 8 bases in between. The CDR3 runs to 12 residues. Per germline, CDR1 DFQATT and CDR2 SNEGSKA (reference sequence). The sample in question was CD4+ T cells sorted from PBMCs, obtained roughly 5 days after vaccination. The receptor's source is a man between 45 and 60 years old who received an inactivated influenza vaccine. This chain links TRBV20-1 with TRBJ2-5, with D hard to call. In nucleotides, the CDR3 is TGCAGTGCTAGGAAGCGAGAAGAGACCCAGTACTTC. The encoded protein is CSARKREETQYF.